The sample holds many counts of the clone carrying this T cell receptor (beta chain). The antigen is not known. This CDR3 contains 13 residues. Germline loops: CDR1 MNHNS, CDR2 SASEGT. With 6 bases clipped from V and 8 bases from J, the junction kept 4 bases outside the gene matches. The sample comes from a study of identical twins. Broader study findings: The more abundant beta clonotypes in cord blood had fewer insertions, and memory repertoires did not show this. The same donors were not followed; conclusions instead depended on cross-sectional statistical analysis.

TCRdb ran MiXCR on the 5' RACE reads and lists one entry per CDR3 protein. The sample yields some 710,000 distinct CDR3 sequences, roughly 6% seen once. The material sequenced was naive T cells sorted from blood. The rearrangement joins TRBV6-1 to TRBJ1-6; 7 positions agree with TRBD1. The sequence was collected from a young man in good health. CDR3 residues: CASRDREDSPLHF. CDR3 nucleotide sequence: TGTGCCAGCAGAGACAGGGAGGATTCACCCCTCCACTTT.